These 5 T cell receptor beta chains share one sample of origin, sequenced in a study of blood T cell repertoires in COVID-19. The protocol was immunoSEQ multiplex PCR, while the TCRdb copy is restricted to in-frame clones and leaves out a portion. The sample holds 75,000 to 95,000 clones, around 87% seen once. The sample comprised peripheral blood. The receptors were gathered from a human donor in a cohort sampled during active COVID-19.

V is TRBV5-5 and J is TRBJ2-3; 9 nucleotides match TRBD1. Germline CDR1 and CDR2: SGHKS and YYEKEE (reference sequence). The CDR3 has 16 amino acids. V was clipped by 4 bases and J by 3 bases; unmatched bases: 9. The CDR3, as DNA: TGTGCCAGCAGCATCTGGACAGGGGCTTCAACAGATACGCAGTATTTT. It yields the protein CASSIWTGASTDTQYF.

V gene TRBV3-1 (or the pseudogene TRBV3-2) combines with J gene TRBJ2-2; TRBD1 matches at 7 bases. The V gene end was trimmed by 2 bases and the J gene end by 7 bases; junction bases not matched to a gene: 7. CDR3 length: 15 amino acids. CDR1 and CDR2 from the germline V gene are LGHDT and YNNKEL (reference sequence). The CDR3 region has the DNA TGTGCCAGCAGCCAATTCACAGGGGTGGGCGGGGAGCTGTTTTTT. It codes for CASSQFTGVGGELFF.

This clone was observed once. This chain uses TRBV3-1 (or the pseudogene TRBV3-2) with TRBJ2-3; 10 bases line up with TRBD2. This CDR3 is built from 16 residues. Trimming removed 5 bases from V and 3 bases from J; junction bases left unmatched: 8. In germline, CDR1 is LGHDT, CDR2 YNNKEL (reference sequence). In DNA, the CDR3 is TGTGCCAGCAGCTATAGCCGGACTAGCGGAACAGATACGCAGTATTTT. Translating gives CASSYSRTSGTDTQYF.

V usage is TRBV2 and J usage is TRBJ1-5, with D maybe TRBD1 (6 bases). Trimming pared 5 bases from V and 4 bases from J, leaving 12 bases between. The CDR3 contains 14 residues. Looked up from germline, CDR1 is SNHLY and CDR2 is FYNNEI. The CDR3 region has the DNA TGTGCCAGCAGTTCCGACAGGAGGAATCAGCCCCAGCATTTT. Its translation is CASSSDRRNQPQHF.

The CDR3 DNA reads as TGTGCCAGCAGCTCAGCGGGATCGGTGGTAAATGAGCAGTTCTTC. Translating it yields CASSSAGSVVNEQFF. The chain uses TRBV7-3 and TRBJ2-1, with 7 bases matching TRBD2. Germline V gene sequence: CDR1 SGHTA, CDR2 FQGTGA. The CDR3 has 15 residues. J was trimmed by 7 bases and V by 4 bases; bases with no gene match: 10.